This TCR beta chain stems from a study of human T cells and chemical hapten exposure. Time point in this sample: patch test 2, 6 weeks after DPC sensitization. Stated treatment: therapeutic diphenylcyclopropenone sensitization with weekly scalp DPC. TCRdb fed the RACE reads into MiXCR, producing one record per CDR3 protein. The table has some 88,000 distinct CDR3 sequences, 8% to 13% seen once; the top ten hold around 2.2%. A remark on this clonotype: Antigen: not known.

Study findings and constraints: With regard to DPC sensitization, TCRs above 1 in 1000 frequency did not change.

The source of this sequence is a man in his forties or fifties with alopecia areata. Some clones in this sample may be carry-over from other donors' samples. Sample: whole blood, taken in connection with sensitization to the hapten diphenylcyclopropenone (DPC).

The DNA of the CDR3 is TGTGCCAGCAGCCTTGGGACTAGCGGGAGGGCCTCAGATACGCAGTATTTT. Amino acid sequence: CASSLGTSGRASDTQYF. The J gene is TRBJ2-3, the V gene TRBV4-2; 16 bases match TRBD2. V was clipped by 4 bases and J by 4 bases; unmatched bases: 5. Germline V CDR1 and CDR2: LGHNA, YNFKEQ. This CDR3 region has 17 residues.